This T cell receptor (beta chain) was obtained from a study of T cells in Graves' hyperthyroidism and ophthalmopathy. Study information: Blood was drawn when the patient was first diagnosed and still untreated.

The germline CDR1 and CDR2 sequences are MNHEY and SVGEGT. There are 13 residues in the CDR3. V dropped 7 bases and J dropped 2 bases, with 12 bases sitting between them. This clonotype showed up many times. No antigen is known for it. Researchers amplified the TCR beta CDR3 regions from RNA transcripts. TCR CDR3 underwent first-round RT-PCR with the HTBI primer set. MiXCR, applied by TCRdb to the multiplex PCR reads, yields one record per CDR3 protein. The sample includes 340,000 or so distinct CDR3 sequences, around a fifth of them seen just once. Findings of the study overall: Blood also contained most expanded thyroid clonotypes above 0.001.

The sequenced sample was blood. The gene calls are TRBV6-2 or TRBV6-3 and TRBJ2-7; D perhaps matches TRBD2 (6 bases). The clonotype originates from a woman in her 50s with Graves' hyperthyroidism. CDR3 DNA sequence: TGTGCCAGCATCGGGACTCGCACCTACGAGCAGTACTTC. As protein: CASIGTRTYEQYF.